This T cell receptor beta chain was retrieved from a study of a mutant IDH1 vaccine in newly diagnosed glioma. About the study: Eight vaccine doses were administered to patients at weeks 1, 3, 5, 7, 11, 15, 19 and 23. Vaccine dosing followed radiotherapy by 4-6 weeks, or accompanied temozolomide cycles. Among treated patients, roughly 60% were male and around 40% female, and mean age was about 39 years. Study-level points and caveats: Vaccine-induced responses were seen in roughly 93% of patients, spanning several MHC alleles.

Profiled with immunoSEQ multiplex PCR; TCRdb holds only in-frame clones, not every one. Of 38,000 or so clones detected, about 80% appear once; the ten largest clones hold around 15%. A remark on this clone: Its antigen is not known.

Time point in this sample: week 11, during vaccination. What each vaccine dose contained was 300 ug of mutant IDH1 20-mer peptide, accompanied by topical imiquimod. The sequences come from peripheral blood mononuclear cells (PBMCs), collected from a glioma patient whose treatment included an IDH1 peptide vaccine. The source is a woman in her 30s with glioma. Some clones in this sample may be carry-over from other donors' samples.

CDR3 region: CASSYQMRGANVLTF. CDR3 DNA sequence: TGTGCCAGCAGTTACCAGATGAGAGGGGCCAACGTCCTGACTTTC. The rearrangement joins TRBV6-5 to TRBJ2-6; D remains ambiguous. With 2 bases removed from V and 4 bases from J, the gap between germline ends came to 9 bases. The CDR3 spans 15 residues. Germline CDR1 and CDR2: MNHEY and SVGAGI.